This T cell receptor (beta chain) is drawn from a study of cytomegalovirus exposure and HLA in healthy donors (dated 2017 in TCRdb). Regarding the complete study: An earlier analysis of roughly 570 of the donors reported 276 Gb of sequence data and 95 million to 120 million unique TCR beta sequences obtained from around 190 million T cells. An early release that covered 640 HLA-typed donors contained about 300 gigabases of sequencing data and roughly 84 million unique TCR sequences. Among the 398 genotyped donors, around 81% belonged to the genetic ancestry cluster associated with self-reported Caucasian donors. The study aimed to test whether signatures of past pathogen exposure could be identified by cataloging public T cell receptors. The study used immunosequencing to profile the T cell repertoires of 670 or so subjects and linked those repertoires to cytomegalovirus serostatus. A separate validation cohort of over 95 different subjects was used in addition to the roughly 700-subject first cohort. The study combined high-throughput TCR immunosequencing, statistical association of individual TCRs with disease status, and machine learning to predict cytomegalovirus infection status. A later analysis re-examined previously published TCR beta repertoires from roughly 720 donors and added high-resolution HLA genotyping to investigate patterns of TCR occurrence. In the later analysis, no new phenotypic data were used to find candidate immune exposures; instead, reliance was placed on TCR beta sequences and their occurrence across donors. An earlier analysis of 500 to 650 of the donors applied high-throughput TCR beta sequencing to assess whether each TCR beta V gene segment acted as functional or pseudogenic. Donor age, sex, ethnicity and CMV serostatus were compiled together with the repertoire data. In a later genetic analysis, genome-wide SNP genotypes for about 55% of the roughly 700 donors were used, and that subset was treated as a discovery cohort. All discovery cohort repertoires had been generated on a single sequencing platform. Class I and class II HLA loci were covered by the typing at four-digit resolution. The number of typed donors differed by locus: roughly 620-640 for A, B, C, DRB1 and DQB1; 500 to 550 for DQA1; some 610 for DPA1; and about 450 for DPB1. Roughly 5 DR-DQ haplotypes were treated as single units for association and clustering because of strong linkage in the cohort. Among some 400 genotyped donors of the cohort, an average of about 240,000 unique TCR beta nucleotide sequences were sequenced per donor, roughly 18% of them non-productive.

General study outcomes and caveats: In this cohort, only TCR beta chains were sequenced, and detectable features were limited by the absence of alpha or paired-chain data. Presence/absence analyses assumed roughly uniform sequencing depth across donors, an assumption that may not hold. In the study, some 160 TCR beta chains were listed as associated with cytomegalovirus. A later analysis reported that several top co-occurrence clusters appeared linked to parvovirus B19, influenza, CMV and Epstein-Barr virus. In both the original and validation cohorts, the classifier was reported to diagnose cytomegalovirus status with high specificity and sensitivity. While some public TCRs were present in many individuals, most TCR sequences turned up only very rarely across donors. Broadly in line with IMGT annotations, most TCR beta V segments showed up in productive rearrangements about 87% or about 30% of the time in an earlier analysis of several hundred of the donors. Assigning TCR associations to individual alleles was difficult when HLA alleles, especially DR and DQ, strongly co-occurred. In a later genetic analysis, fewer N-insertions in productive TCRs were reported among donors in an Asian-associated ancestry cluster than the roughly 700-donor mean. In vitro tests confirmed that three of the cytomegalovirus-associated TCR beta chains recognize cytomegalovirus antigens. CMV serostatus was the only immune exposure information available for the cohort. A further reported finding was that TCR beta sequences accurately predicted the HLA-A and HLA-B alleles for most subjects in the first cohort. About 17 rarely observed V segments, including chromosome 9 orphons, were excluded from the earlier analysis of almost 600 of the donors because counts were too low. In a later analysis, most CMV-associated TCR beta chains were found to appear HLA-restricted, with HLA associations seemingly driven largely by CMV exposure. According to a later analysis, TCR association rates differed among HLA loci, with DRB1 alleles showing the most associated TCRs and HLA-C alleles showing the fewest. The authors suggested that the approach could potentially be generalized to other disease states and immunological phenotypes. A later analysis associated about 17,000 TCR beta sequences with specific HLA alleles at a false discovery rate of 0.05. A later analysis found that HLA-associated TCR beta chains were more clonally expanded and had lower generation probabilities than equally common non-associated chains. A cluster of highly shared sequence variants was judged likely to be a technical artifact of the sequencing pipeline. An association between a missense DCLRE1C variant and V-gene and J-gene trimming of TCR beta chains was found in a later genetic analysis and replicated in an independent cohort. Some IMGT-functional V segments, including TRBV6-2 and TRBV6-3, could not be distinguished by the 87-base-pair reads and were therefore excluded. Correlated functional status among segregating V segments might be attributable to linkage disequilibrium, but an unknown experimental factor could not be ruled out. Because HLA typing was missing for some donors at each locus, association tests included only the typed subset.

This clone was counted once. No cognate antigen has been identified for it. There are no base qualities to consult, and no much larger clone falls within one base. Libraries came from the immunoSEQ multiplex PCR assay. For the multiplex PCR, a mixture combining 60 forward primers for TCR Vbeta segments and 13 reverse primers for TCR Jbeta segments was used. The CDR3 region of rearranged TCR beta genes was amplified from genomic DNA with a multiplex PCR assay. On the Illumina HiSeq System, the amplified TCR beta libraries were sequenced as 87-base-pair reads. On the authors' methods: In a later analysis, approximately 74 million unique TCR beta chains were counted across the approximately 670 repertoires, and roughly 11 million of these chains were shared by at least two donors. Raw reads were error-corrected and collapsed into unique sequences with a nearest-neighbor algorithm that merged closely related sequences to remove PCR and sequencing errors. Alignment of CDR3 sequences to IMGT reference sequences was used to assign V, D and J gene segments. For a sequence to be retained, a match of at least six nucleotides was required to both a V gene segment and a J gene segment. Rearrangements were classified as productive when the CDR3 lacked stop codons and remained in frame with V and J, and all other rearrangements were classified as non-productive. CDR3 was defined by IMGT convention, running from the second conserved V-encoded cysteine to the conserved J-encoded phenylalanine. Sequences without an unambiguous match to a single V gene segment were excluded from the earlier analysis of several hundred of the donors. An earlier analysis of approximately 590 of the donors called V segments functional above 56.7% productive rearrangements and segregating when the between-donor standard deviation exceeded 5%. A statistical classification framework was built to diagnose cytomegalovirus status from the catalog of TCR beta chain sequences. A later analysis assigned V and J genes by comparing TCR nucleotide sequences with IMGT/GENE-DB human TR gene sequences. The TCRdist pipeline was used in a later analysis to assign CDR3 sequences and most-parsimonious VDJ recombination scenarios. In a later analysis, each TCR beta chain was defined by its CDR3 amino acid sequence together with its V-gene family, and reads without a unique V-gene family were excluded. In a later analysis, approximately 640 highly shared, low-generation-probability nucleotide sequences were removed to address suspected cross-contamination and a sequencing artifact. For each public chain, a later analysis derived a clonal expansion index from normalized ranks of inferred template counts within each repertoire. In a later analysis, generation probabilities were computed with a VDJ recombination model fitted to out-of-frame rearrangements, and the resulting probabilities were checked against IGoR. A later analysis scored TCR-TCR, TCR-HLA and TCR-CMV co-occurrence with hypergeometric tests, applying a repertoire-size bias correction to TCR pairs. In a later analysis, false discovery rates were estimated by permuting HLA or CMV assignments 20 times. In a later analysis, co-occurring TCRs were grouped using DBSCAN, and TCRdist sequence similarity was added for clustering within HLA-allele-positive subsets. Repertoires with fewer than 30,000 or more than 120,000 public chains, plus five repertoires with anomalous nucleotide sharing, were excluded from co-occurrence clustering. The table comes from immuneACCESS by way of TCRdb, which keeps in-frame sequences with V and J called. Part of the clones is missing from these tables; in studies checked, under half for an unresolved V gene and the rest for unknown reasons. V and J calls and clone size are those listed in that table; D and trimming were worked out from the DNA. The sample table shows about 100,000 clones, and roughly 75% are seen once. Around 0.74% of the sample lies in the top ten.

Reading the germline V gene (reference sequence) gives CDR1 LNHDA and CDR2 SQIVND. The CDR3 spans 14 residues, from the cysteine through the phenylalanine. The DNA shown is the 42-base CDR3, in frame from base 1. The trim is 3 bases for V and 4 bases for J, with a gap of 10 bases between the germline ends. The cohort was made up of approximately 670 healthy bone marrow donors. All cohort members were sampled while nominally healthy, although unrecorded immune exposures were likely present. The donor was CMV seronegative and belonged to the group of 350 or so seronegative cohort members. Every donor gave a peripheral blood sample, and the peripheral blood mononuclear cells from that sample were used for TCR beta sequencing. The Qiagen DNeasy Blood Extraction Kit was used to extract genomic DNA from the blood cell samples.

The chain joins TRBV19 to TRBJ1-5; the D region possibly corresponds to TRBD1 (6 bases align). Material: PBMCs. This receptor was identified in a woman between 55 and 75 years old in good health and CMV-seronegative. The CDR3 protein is CASSITGRNQPQHF. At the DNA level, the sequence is TGTGCCAGTAGTATCACAGGGAGAAATCAGCCCCAGCATTTT.